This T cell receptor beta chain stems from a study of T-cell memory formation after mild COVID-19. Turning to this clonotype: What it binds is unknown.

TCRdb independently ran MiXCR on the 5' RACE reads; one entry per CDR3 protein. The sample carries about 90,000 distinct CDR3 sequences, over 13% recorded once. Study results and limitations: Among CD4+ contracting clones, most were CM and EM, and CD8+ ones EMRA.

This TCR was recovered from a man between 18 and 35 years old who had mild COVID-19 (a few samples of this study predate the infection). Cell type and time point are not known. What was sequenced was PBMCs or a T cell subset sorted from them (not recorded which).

The CDR3 region is CASSPEGQGWRELFF. CDR3 sequence (DNA): TGCGCCAGCAGCCCCGAGGGACAGGGGTGGAGGGAGCTGTTTTTT. The chain links TRBV4-3 to TRBJ2-2; 10 nucleotides align to TRBD1. Germline V gene sequence: CDR1 LGHNA, CDR2 YSLEER. V lost 4 bases, J lost 9 bases, and 8 bases stayed unmatched. This CDR3 is 15 amino acids long.